One and the same sample provided the 5 T cell receptor beta chains below, sequenced in a study of regulatory T cells in long-lasting Graves disease. Sample time point: newly diagnosed GD, antithyroid drugs for less than 3 months. PBMC-extracted RNA yielded the TCR library. CDR3 regions were amplified by Arm-PCR using iRepertoire HTBI primers to build TCR beta libraries. TCRdb passed the multiplex PCR reads through MiXCR, listing each CDR3 protein once. Of 360,000 or so distinct CDR3 sequences in the sample, approximately 12% were seen once. This same sample was also part of a study on T cells in Graves' hyperthyroidism and ophthalmopathy.

This specimen consisted of peripheral blood mononuclear cells (PBMCs), obtained at new diagnosis, from a patient treated with antithyroid drugs. All receptors come from a woman between 18 and 29 years old with Graves disease.

This clonotype appeared many times. V and J are TRBV5-1 and TRBJ1-6; a possible D gene is TRBD1 (6 bases). V gave up 1 base and J gave up 8 bases, with 7 bases separating them. CDR1 and CDR2 from the germline V gene are SGHRS and YFSETQ. The CDR3 sequence is 13 residues long. CDR3 in DNA: TGCGCCAGCAGCTTGTGGACAGATTCACCCCTCCACTTT. This sequence encodes CASSLWTDSPLHF.

This clonotype came up a few times. The chain combines TRBV19 with TRBJ2-2, with D possibly matching TRBD1 (6 bases). V dropped 1 base and J dropped 3 bases, with 9 bases sitting between them. CDR3 size: 15 residues. Germline loops: CDR1 LNHDA, CDR2 SQIVND (reference sequence). The CDR3 reads CASSIAGADTGELFF. DNA of the CDR3: TGTGCCAGTAGTATAGCAGGGGCCGACACCGGGGAGCTGTTTTTT.

The chain joins TRBV27 to TRBJ2-1; 7 bases match TRBD2. Looked up from germline, CDR1 is MNHEY and CDR2 is SMNVEV (reference sequence). This CDR3 has 17 amino acids. V lost 3 bases, J lost 4 bases, and 12 bases stayed unmatched. In DNA, the CDR3 is TGTGCCAGCAGTTTTGGGTTTTCAGCGGGACCTTACAATGAGCAGTTCTTC. Translation: CASSFGFSAGPYNEQFF.

This clonotype occurred many times. This sequence joins TRBV7-3 and TRBJ1-1, with 11 bases lining up with TRBD1. The CDR3 has 15 residues. V shed 8 bases and J 6 bases; nucleotides not matched to a gene: 11. CDR1 is SGHTA, CDR2 FQGTGA, per germline. CDR3 amino acids: CASAGTGGGGAEAFF. The CDR3 DNA sequence: TGTGCCAGCGCCGGGACAGGGGGAGGAGGCGCTGAAGCTTTCTTT.

This clonotype has ten or more counts. The CDR3 reads CASSLAPRGIQETQYF. CDR3 in DNA: TGTGCCAGCAGCTTGGCCCCACGGGGGATCCAAGAGACCCAGTACTTC. The chain carries TRBV5-8 and TRBJ2-5; TRBD2 might be the D (6 bases). Germline V lookup: CDR1 SGHTS, CDR2 YDEGEE. The CDR3 has 16 amino acids. V lost 0 bases and J lost 1, with 13 bases in between.